This TCR beta chain was obtained from a study of blood T cell repertoires in COVID-19. Germline CDR1 reads SGHRS; CDR2 reads YFSETQ. The CDR3 is 15 residues long. V lost 4 bases and J 7 bases, leaving 20 bases between the germline ends. Sequencing was performed with immunoSEQ multiplex PCR; in TCRdb, only in-frame clones are kept and a portion is missing. The profile shows 150,000 to 200,000 clones, more than 85% of them singletons. Material: peripheral blood. The chain combines TRBV5-1 with TRBJ1-2; D gene uncertain. This receptor was taken from a man between 70 and 80 years old with active or convalescent COVID-19. This CDR3 is CASSNGGRASVGYTF. CDR3 nucleotide sequence: TGCGCCAGCAGCAACGGAGGGAGGGCTTCGGTTGGCTACACCTTC.